This record covers a single TCR beta chain. Its target is unknown. These data originate in a study of T-cell memory formation after mild COVID-19. Study overall: TCR clusters were mostly confined to one donor each.

Findings and limits, study-wide: The appearance of some responding clones in pre-infection memory suggested that cross-reactive memory joined.

Constant-segment primers and 5'RACE yielded cDNA libraries for TCR alpha and TCR beta, each carrying sample barcodes and UMIs. TCRdb reanalysed the 5' RACE reads using MiXCR and keeps one entry per CDR3 protein. The sample holds almost 35,000 distinct CDR3 sequences, approximately 7.7% seen once. Trimming at V came to 0 bases and at J to 6 bases, leaving 7 bases not matched to a gene. This CDR3 is built from 15 residues. Germline V gene lookup returns CDR1 SEHNR and CDR2 FQNEAQ (reference sequence). The TCR was taken from a man aged 18 to 30 who had mild COVID-19 (a few samples of this study predate the infection). Cell type and time point are not known. The chain joins TRBV7-9 to TRBJ2-7; TRBD2 matches 8 bases. The sample taken for sequencing was PBMCs or a T cell subset sorted from them (not recorded which). Here the CDR3 DNA reads TGTGCCAGCAGCTTAGCACTAGCGGAGGTCGGCGAGCAGTACTTC. Its protein is CASSLALAEVGEQYF. The whole variable domain, filled in from reference TRBV7-9 and TRBJ2-7, reads DTGVSQNPRHKITKRGQNVTFRCDPISEHNRLYWYRQTLGQGPEFLTYFQNEAQLEKSRLLSDRFSAERPKGSFSTLEIQRTEQGDSAMYLCASSLALAEVGEQYFGPGTRLTVT.